This T cell receptor (beta chain) was recorded in a study of cytomegalovirus exposure and HLA in healthy donors. Measured with immunoSEQ multiplex PCR; TCRdb has only the in-frame clones, and not every one. The data show approximately 150,000 clones, roughly 83% seen once. The sequence came from a man aged 30 to 45 in good health and CMV-seropositive. Material for sequencing was PBMCs.

The CDR3 sequence is CASSRSQGSYNEQFF. Written as DNA, the CDR3 is TGTGCCAGCAGCCGATCCCAGGGGTCTTACAATGAGCAGTTCTTC. The chain combines TRBV14 with TRBJ2-1, with D possibly TRBD1 on 6 matching bases. The ends were cut back, 4 bases at V and 4 bases at J, with 14 bases in the middle. CDR3 length: 15 residues. Germline CDR1 SGHDN, CDR2 FVKESK.